This TCR beta chain was sequenced during a study of blood T cell repertoires in COVID-19. Study-level information: PBMCs, B-cell-depleted T cells, or T cells provided the cDNA or gDNA that made up the material.

In the original processing: For nucleated cells, counts were estimated from reference gene primer amplification. Profiling relied on immunoSEQ multiplex PCR, and the TCRdb table lists in-frame clones only, not all of them. That table furnishes V, J and clone size, whereas the DNA furnished D and trimming. The sample lists roughly 400,000 clones; just under 90% were seen once. Ages ranged from about 18 to 100 years, with residence in 24 US areas. This CDR3 is 13 amino acids long. V gave up 3 bases and J gave up 7 bases, with 12 bases separating them. Germline-derived CDR1 and CDR2 are MNHEY and SMNVEV (reference sequence).

The source is a woman aged 25 to 39 who had recovered from COVID-19. The rearrangement uses TRBV27 and TRBJ2-5, with D uncertain. Sequencing was done on a sample of PBMCs or T cells enriched from blood (not recorded which). This CDR3 reads CASSFEDAGTQYF. The CDR3 bases are TGTGCCAGCAGTTTCGAGGATGCCGGGACCCAGTACTTC.